The entry below describes one TCR beta chain. The target antigen is unknown. This specimen belongs to a study of OX40 agonist ivuxolimab in advanced cancers. Broader study findings: Patients who responded partially at 0.1-3.0 mg/kg showed clonal expansion ranking among the lowest. Within 6 weeks, CD4+ and CD8+ blood T cells expanded clonally at 0.1 to 3.0 mg/kg.

Patients had blood sampled at baseline and again on cycle 4 day 1 and cycle 7 day 1. TCRdb's copy holds only in-frame clones and misses some; the assay was immunoSEQ multiplex PCR. This sample has about 45,000 clones, with 80% to 90% found just once. V dropped 3 bases and J dropped 5; count of bases not matched to a gene: 7. Per the germline V gene, CDR1 is SNHLY and CDR2 is FYNNEI. CDR3 size: 16 residues. The sequence was collected from an adult with an advanced solid tumor such as melanoma, head and neck, liver or kidney cancer. The sample in question was CD4+ or CD8+ T cells sorted from blood, obtained in a trial of the OX40 agonist ivuxolimab. The chain links TRBV2 to TRBJ2-5, with 12 bases matching TRBD2. As DNA, the CDR3 is TGTGCCAGCAGTGAGACTAGCGGGAGATCGGGGGAGACCCAGTACTTC. Its translation: CASSETSGRSGETQYF.